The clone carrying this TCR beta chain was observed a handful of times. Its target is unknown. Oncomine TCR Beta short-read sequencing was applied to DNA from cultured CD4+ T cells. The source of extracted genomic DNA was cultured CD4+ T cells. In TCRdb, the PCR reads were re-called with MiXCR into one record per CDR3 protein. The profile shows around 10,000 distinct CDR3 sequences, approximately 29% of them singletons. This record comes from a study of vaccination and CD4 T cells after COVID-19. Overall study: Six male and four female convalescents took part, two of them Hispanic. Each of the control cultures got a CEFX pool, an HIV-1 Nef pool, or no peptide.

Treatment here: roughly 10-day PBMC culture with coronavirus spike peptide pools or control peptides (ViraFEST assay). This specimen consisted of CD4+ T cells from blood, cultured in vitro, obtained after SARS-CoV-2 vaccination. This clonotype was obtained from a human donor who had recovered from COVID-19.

DNA of the CDR3: TGTGCCAGCAGTTCCACCCGAGGTACTGAAGCTTTCTTT. It encodes CASSSTRGTEAFF. The J gene is TRBJ1-1, the V gene TRBV27; D is unclear. The length of the CDR3 is 13 residues. Trimming removed 4 bases from V and 5 bases from J, with 11 bases in between. Germline CDR1 reads MNHEY; CDR2 reads SMNVEV (reference sequence).